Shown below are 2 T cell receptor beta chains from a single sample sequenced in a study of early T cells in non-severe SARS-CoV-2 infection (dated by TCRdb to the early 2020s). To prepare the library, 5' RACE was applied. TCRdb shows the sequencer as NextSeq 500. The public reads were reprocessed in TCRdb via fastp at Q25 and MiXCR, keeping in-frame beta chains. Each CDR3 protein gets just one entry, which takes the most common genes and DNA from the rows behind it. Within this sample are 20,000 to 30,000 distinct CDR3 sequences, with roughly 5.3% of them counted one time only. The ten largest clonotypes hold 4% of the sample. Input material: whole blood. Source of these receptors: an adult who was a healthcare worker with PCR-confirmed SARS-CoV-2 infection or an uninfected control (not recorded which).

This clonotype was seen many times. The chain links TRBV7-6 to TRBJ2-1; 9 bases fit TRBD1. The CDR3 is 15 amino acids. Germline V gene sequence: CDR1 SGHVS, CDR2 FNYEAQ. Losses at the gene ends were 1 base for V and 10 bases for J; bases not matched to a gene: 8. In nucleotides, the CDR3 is TGTGCCAGCAGCTTAGGGGGACAGGGAAAAATGGAGCAGTTCTTC. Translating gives CASSLGGQGKMEQFF.

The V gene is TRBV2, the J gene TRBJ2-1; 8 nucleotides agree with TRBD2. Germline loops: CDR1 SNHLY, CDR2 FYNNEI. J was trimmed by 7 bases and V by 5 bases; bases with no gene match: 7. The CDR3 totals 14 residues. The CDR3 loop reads CASSTGTRANEQFF. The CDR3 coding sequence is TGTGCCAGCAGTACCGGGACTAGAGCGAATGAGCAGTTCTTC.